The next 14 T cell receptor beta chains were all read from a single sample in a study of shared clonotypes between healthy human individuals (dated by TCRdb to 2020 to 2021). The library was made by the immunoSEQ multiplex PCR assay. TCRdb retrieved this table from immuneACCESS and kept in-frame rearrangements only. Not all clones are present; in checked studies, unresolved V genes account for under half, and no reason is known for the remainder. A total of 2 million to 2.5 million clones appear in this sample, 80% to 95% of them only once. The ten top clones hold roughly 0.36% of the sample. Sequencing used naive CD4+ T cells from PBMCs. The intended sense of this specimen's cell subset or site label: CD45RA+ positively selected. Receptors were obtained from a man aged 18 to 30 in good health. Some clones in this sample may be carry-over from other donors' samples.

The chain has TRBV2 and TRBJ2-5; possible D gene TRBD1, 6 bases. The germline CDR1 and CDR2 sequences are SNHLY and FYNNEI. Trimming stripped 6 bases from V and 4 bases from J, with 12 bases between. The CDR3 consists of 13 residues. DNA for the CDR3: TGTGCCAGCAGGACAGGAAGTCCAGAGACCCAGTACTTC. Its protein is CASRTGSPETQYF.

This chain links TRBV5-1 with TRBJ2-4, with D unresolved. Looked up from germline, CDR1 is SGHRS and CDR2 is YFSETQ. The ends were cut back, 4 bases at V and 5 bases at J, with 16 bases in the middle. The CDR3 extends over 15 amino acids. This CDR3 is CASSIAGQEQNIQYF. CDR3 nucleotide sequence: TGCGCCAGCAGCATAGCAGGCCAGGAACAAAACATTCAGTACTTC. The whole variable domain, filled in from reference TRBV5-1 and TRBJ2-4, reads KAGVTQTPRYLIKTRGQQVTLSCSPISGHRSVSWYQQTPGQGLQFLFEYFSETQRNKGNFPGRFSGRQFSNSRSEMNVSTLELGDSALYLCASSIAGQEQNIQYFGAGTRLSVL.

The chain joins TRBV7-8 to TRBJ1-2, with TRBD1 matching 10 bases. The CDR3 consists of 16 residues. The ends lost 5 bases at V and 8 bases at J; junction bases unmatched: 14. Germline assignment: CDR1 SGHVS and CDR2 FQNEAQ. The CDR3 region has the DNA TGTGCCAGCAGCGTCATAACTCCCGGGACAGGGGAAGGCTACACCTTC. This codes for CASSVITPGTGEGYTF.

The chain couples TRBV19 to TRBJ1-2; D might be TRBD1 (6 bases). The CDR3 consists of 14 residues. Deletions cut 5 bases from V and 1 base from J, with 11 bases between. The germline V gene has CDR1 LNHDA and CDR2 SQIVND (reference sequence). The CDR3 DNA reads as TGTGCCAGTAGTCCCGACAGGATTAACTATGGCTACACCTTC. Its protein product is CASSPDRINYGYTF.

The gene calls are TRBV2 and TRBJ1-4, with D unclear. V shed 4 bases and J shed 8 bases, with 8 bases lying between them. The germline V gene has CDR1 SNHLY and CDR2 FYNNEI. CDR3 length: 12 residues. The CDR3, as DNA: TGTGCCAGCAGTGGGCCTATCGAAAAACTGTTTTTT. Translating it yields CASSGPIEKLFF.

The chain links TRBV5-6 to TRBJ2-5; 7 nucleotides agree with TRBD2. The CDR3 has 13 amino acids. Germline V gene sequence: CDR1 SGHDT, CDR2 YYEEEE. V lost 0 bases and J lost 5; bases outside the gene matches: 1. This CDR3 is CASSLGEGETQYF. The CDR3 bases are TGTGCCAGCAGCTTGGGGGAGGGCGAGACCCAGTACTTC.

This rearrangement joins TRBV27 to TRBJ2-7; tentatively, D is TRBD1 (5 bases). This CDR3 spans 14 amino acids. V dropped 6 bases and J dropped 2 bases, with 14 bases sitting between them. The germline V gene encodes CDR1 MNHEY and CDR2 SMNVEV (reference sequence). The CDR3 loop reads CASREAPGPYEQYF. The CDR3 DNA sequence: TGTGCCAGCAGAGAAGCTCCAGGGCCCTACGAGCAGTACTTC.

In DNA, the CDR3 is TGTGCCAGCACAGGGAAGATAGGATACGAGCAGTACTTC. It yields the protein CASTGKIGYEQYF. The J gene is TRBJ2-5, the V gene TRBV28, with D possibly TRBD1 on 5 matching bases. The DNA matches TRBJ2-7 better at its end, which makes the J call doubtful. CDR3 length: 13 amino acids. CDR1 is MDHEN and CDR2 is SYDVKM in the germline V gene.

This chain uses TRBV4-3 with TRBJ2-7; no reliable D call. Germline V CDR1 and CDR2: LGHNA, YSLEER. With 0 bases removed from V and 1 base from J, the gap between germline ends came to 16 bases. The CDR3 runs 17 residues. The CDR3 protein is CASSQEETPSLSYEQYF. Written as DNA, the CDR3 is TGCGCCAGCAGCCAAGAGGAAACCCCGTCCCTATCCTACGAGCAGTACTTC.

The chain couples TRBV7-9 to TRBJ2-7; the D gene is possibly TRBD1 (6 bases). The V end was cut by 5 bases, the J end by 0 bases, with 17 bases between. Germline CDR1 and CDR2: SEHNR and FQNEAQ (reference sequence). This CDR3 is 16 amino acids long. CDR3 DNA: TGTGCCAGCAGCCAGGGCCGGGACACGGGCTCCTACGAGCAGTACTTC. Its protein product is CASSQGRDTGSYEQYF.

The chain couples TRBV2 to TRBJ2-5, with D maybe TRBD1 (8 bases). Germline CDR1 is SNHLY and CDR2 is FYNNEI. CDR3 length: 15 amino acids. V lost 4 bases and J lost 5, with 17 bases in between. CDR3 in amino acids: CASSGNRGGVETQYF. The CDR3 coding sequence is TGTGCCAGCAGTGGCAACAGGGGGGGTGTGGAGACCCAGTACTTC.

The gene calls are TRBV10-3 and TRBJ2-7, with 7 nucleotides matching TRBD2. This CDR3 has 15 residues. The V and J ends lost 4 bases and 1 base, in that order; junction bases with no gene match: 7. Germline loops: CDR1 ENHRY, CDR2 SYGVKD. Here the CDR3 reads CAISASTSESYEQYF. CDR3 nucleotide sequence: TGTGCCATCAGTGCCAGCACTAGCGAATCCTACGAGCAGTACTTC.

The rearrangement joins TRBV21-1 to TRBJ2-1; whether TRBD2, the table's D call, matches the DNA was not checked. TRBV21-1 is tagged as a pseudogene. The CDR3 sequence is 16 residues long. The CDR3 sequence is CASSKVSSGRYNEQFF. The DNA for the CDR3 is TGTGCCAGCAGCAAAGTATCGAGCGGGAGGTACAATGAGCAGTTCTTC.

This chain uses TRBV18 with TRBJ2-2; D is possibly TRBD1 (5 bases). The CDR3 is 16 residues long. Germline loops: CDR1 KGHSH, CDR2 LQKENI. Between the trimmed V and J ends, which lost 4 bases and 0 bases, there was a span of 12 bases. CDR3 sequence: CASSQMTVANTGELFF. CDR3 bases: TGTGCCAGCTCACAAATGACAGTGGCGAACACCGGGGAGCTGTTTTTT.